The source of this T cell receptor beta chain is a study of metastatic and nonmetastatic thyroid tumors. Study outcomes and limitations: Compared with benign nodules, malignant thyroid tumors were reported to have significantly higher TCR beta diversity in both blood and tumor.

TCRdb re-called the PCR reads with MiXCR. The table shows about 28,000 clones, with roughly 17% occurring only once. The J segment lost 3 bases and the V segment lost 7 bases, leaving 5 bases of the junction unmatched. The CDR3 has 13 amino acids. The V gene's germline CDR1 is MNHNS and CDR2 SASEGT. No treatment had been given to any patient before thyroid surgery. This clone was detected ten times or more. Its antigen is as yet unknown. The sample comprised blood. The sequence was collected from a female donor with papillary thyroid cancer or a benign thyroid nodule (not recorded which). Some clones in this sample may be carry-over from other donors' samples. The rearrangement uses TRBV6-1 and TRBJ1-2; 7 nucleotides agree with TRBD1. For the CDR3, the DNA is TGTGCCAGCACCGAGGGGGCGTACTATGGCTACACCTTC. Its translation is CASTEGAYYGYTF.